This TCR beta chain was sequenced during a study of breast tumors, draining lymph nodes, adjacent tissues. Study-level findings and limits: The data were judged consistent with most tumor T cells coming from lymph node and expanding in tumor. Tumor TCR diversity was below lymph nodes but above nontumor tissue.

Trimming left V 1 base short and J 8 bases short, with 10 bases between. CDR3 length: 13 amino acids. The germline V gene has CDR1 SGHDT and CDR2 YYEEEE. TCRdb ran MiXCR on the multiplex PCR reads and lists one entry per CDR3 protein. Here the sample spans 150,000 to 200,000 distinct CDR3 sequences, roughly 30% being singletons. About this clonotype itself: Its matching antigen is unknown. A much bigger clone sits one base away, suggesting this may be a read error.

Samples came from axillary lymph nodes draining the breast cancer. The genes are TRBV5-6 and TRBJ2-1; a possible D gene is TRBD1 (5 bases). The source of this sequence is a female donor with breast cancer. Some clones in this sample may be carry-over from other donors' samples. The sequenced sample consisted of axillary lymph node tissue. In DNA, the CDR3 is TGTGCCAGCAGCTTGCAACAGGCCGATGAGCAGTTCTTC. The encoded protein is CASSLQQADEQFF.